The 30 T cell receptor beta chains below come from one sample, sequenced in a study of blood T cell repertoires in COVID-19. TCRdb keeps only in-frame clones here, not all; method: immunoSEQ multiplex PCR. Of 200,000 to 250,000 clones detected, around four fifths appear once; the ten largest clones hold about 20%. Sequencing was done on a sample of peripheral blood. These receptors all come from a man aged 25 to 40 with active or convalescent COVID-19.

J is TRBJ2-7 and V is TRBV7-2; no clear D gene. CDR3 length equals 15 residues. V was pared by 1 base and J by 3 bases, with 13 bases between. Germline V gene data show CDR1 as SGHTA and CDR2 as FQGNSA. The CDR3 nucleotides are TGTGCCAGCAGCTTAGGGCAGGTGTTCGGCTACGAGCAGTACTTC. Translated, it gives CASSLGQVFGYEQYF.

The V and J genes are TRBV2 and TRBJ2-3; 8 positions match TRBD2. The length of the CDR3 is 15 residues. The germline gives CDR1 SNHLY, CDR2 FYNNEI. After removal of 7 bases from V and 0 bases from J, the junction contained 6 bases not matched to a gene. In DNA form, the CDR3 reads TGTGCCAGCAAACGACTAGCGACTAGCACAGATACGCAGTATTTT. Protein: CASKRLATSTDTQYF.

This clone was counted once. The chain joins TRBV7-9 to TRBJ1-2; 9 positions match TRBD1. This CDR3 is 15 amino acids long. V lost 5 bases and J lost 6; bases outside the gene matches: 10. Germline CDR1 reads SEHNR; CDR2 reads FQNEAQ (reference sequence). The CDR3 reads CASSPPGQGYDGYTF. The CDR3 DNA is TGTGCCAGCAGCCCCCCGGGACAGGGATATGATGGCTACACCTTC.

CDR3 nucleotides: TGTGCCAGCAGCGTATCGGGAGGGCGCTACGAGCAGTACTTC. Its translation: CASSVSGGRYEQYF. V and J are TRBV9 and TRBJ2-7, with 8 nucleotides matching TRBD2. The junction had 3 bases not matched to a gene; V was cut back by 1 base and J by 3 bases. The CDR3 consists of 14 residues. Germline-derived CDR1 and CDR2 are SGDLS and YYNGEE.

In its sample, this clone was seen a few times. CDR3 region: CASSIGASGSYEQYF. CDR3 sequence (DNA): TGTGCCAGTAGTATTGGGGCTAGCGGCTCCTACGAGCAGTACTTC. This chain uses TRBV19 with TRBJ2-7; 7 bases are shared with TRBD2. With 3 bases clipped from V and 0 bases from J, the junction kept 5 bases outside the gene matches. The CDR3 loop spans 15 amino acids. Germline V lookup: CDR1 LNHDA, CDR2 SQIVND (reference sequence).

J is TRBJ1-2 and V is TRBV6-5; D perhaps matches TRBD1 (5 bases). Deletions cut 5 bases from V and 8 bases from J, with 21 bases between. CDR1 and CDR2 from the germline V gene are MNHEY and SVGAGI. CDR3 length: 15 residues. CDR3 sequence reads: CASSILQGFGGGYTF. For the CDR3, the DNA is TGTGCCAGCAGTATCCTCCAGGGCTTCGGAGGGGGCTACACCTTC.

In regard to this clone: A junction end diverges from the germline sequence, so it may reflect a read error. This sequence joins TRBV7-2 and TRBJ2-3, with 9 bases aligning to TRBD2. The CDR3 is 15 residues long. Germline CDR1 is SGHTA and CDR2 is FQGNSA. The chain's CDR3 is CASSVAGAGTDTQYF. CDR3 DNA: TGTGCCAGCAGCGTAGCGGGAGCTGGCACAGATACGCAGTATTTT. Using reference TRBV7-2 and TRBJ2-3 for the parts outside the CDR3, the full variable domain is GAGVSQSPSNKVTEKGKDVELRCDPISGHTALYWYRQSLGQGLEFLIYFQGNSAPDKSGLPSDRFSAERTGGSVSTLTIQRTQQEDSAVYLCASSVAGAGTDTQYFGPGTRLTVL.

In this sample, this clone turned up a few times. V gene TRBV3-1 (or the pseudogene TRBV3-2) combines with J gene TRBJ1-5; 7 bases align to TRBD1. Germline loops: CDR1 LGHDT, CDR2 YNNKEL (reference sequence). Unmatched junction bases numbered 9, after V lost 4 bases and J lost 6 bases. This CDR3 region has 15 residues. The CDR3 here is CASSPETGRVQPQHF. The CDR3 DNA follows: TGTGCCAGCAGCCCTGAGACAGGGCGGGTTCAGCCCCAGCATTTT.

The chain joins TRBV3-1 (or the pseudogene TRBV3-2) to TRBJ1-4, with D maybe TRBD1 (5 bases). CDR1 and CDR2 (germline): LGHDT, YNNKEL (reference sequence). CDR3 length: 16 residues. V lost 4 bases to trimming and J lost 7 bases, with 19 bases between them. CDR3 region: CASSRQSGGGGEKLFF. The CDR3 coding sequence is TGTGCCAGCAGCCGCCAATCCGGGGGGGGTGGTGAAAAACTGTTTTTT.

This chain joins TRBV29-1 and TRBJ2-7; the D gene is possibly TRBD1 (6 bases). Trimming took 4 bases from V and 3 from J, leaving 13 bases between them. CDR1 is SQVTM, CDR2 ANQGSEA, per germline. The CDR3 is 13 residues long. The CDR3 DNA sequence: TGCAGCGTTGGACAGGCGAAGTTCTACGAGCAGTACTTC. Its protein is CSVGQAKFYEQYF.

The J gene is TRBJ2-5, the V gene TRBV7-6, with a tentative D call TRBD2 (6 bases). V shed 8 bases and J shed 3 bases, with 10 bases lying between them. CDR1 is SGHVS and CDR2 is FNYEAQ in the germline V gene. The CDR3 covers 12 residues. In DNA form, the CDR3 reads TGTGCCAGCGGGGGACTGAAAGAGACCCAGTACTTC. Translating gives CASGGLKETQYF.

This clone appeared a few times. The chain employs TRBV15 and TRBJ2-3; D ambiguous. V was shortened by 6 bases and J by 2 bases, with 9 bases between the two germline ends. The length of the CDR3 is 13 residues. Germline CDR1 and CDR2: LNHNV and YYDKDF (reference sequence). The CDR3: CATRRRSTDTQYF. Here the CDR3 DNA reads TGTGCCACCAGAAGGAGATCCACAGATACGCAGTATTTT.

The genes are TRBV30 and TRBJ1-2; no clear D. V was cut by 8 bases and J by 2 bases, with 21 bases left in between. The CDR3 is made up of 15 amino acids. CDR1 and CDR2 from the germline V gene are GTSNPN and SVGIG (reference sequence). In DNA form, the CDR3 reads TGTGCCGGGATTCTTAGAGGGTCGGTGAACTATGGCTACACCTTC. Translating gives CAGILRGSVNYGYTF. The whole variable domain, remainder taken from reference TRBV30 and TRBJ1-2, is SQTIHQWPATLVQPVGSPLSLECTVEGTSNPNLYWYRQAAGRGLQLLFYSVGIGQISSEVPQNLSASRPQDRQFILSSKKLLLSDSGFYLCAGILRGSVNYGYTFGSGTRLTVV.

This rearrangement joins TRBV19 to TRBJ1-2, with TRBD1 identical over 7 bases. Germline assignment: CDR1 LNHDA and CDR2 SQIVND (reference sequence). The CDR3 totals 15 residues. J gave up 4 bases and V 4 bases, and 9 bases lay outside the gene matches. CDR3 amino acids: CASSKDAGQFYGYTF. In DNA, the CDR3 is TGTGCCAGTAGTAAAGACGCGGGACAGTTCTATGGCTACACCTTC.

CDR3 sequence reads: CASIGNRVNYYEQYF. In DNA, the CDR3 is TGTGCCAGCATTGGAAACAGGGTCAACTACTACGAGCAGTACTTC. The rearrangement joins TRBV6-5 to TRBJ2-7; the D gene is possibly TRBD1 (6 bases). In germline, CDR1 is MNHEY, CDR2 SVGAGI. V lost 7 bases to trimming and J lost 3 bases, with 19 bases between them. CDR3 length equals 15 residues.

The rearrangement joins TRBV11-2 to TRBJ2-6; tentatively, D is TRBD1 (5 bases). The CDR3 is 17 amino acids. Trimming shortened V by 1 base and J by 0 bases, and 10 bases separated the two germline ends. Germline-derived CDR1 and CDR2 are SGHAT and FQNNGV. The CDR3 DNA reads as TGTGCCAGCAGCTTAGGGACACCCTCCTCTGGGGCCAACGTCCTGACTTTC. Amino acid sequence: CASSLGTPSSGANVLTF.

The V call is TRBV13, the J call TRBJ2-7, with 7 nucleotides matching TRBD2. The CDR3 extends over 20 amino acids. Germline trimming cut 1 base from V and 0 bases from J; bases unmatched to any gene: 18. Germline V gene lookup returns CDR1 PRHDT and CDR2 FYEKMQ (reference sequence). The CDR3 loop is CASSLDPGTTRARSSYEQYF. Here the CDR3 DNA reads TGTGCCAGCAGCTTAGACCCAGGGACTACCCGCGCGCGTAGCTCCTACGAGCAGTACTTC.

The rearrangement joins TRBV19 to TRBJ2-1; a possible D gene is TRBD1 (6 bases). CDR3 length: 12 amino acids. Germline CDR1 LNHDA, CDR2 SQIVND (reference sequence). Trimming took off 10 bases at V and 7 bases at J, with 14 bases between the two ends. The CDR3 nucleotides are TGTGCCACTACCACAGGGAGAAATGAGCAGTTCTTC. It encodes CATTTGRNEQFF. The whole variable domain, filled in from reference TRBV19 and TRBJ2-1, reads DGGITQSPKYLFRKEGQNVTLSCEQNLNHDAMYWYRQDPGQGLRLIYYSQIVNDFQKGDIAEGYSVSREKKESFPLTVTSAQKNPTAFYLCATTTGRNEQFFGPGTRLTVL.

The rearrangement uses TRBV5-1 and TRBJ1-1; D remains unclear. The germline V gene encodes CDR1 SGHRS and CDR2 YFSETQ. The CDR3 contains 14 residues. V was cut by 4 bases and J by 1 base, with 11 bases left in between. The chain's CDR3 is CASSPLLRNTEAFF. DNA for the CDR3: TGCGCCAGCAGCCCGCTTTTGAGGAACACTGAAGCTTTCTTT.

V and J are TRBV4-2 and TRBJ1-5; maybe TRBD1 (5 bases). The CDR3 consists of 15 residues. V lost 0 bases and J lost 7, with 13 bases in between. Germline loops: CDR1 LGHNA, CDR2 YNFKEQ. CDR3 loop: CASSQDWAGGQPQHF. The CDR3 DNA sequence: TGTGCCAGCAGCCAAGATTGGGCCGGGGGGCAGCCCCAGCATTTT.

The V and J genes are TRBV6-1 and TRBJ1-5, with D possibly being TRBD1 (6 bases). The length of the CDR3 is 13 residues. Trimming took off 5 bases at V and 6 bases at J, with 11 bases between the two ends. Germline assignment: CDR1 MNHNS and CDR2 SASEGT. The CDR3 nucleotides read TGTGCCAGCAGTATAGGCAGGGGTCAGCCCCAGCATTTT. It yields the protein CASSIGRGQPQHF.

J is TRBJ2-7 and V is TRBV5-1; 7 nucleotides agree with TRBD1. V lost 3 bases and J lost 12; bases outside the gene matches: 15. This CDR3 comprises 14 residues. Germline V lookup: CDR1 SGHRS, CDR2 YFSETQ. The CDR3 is CASSSRTGIGRMYF. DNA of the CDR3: TGCGCCAGCAGCTCTCGGACAGGTATCGGCCGCATGTACTTC.

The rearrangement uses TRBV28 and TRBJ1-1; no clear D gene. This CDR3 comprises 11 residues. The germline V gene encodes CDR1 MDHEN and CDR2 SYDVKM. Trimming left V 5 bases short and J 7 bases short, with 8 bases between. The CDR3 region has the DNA TGTGCCAGCAGTCATTCCGGTGAAGCTTTCTTT. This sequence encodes CASSHSGEAFF.

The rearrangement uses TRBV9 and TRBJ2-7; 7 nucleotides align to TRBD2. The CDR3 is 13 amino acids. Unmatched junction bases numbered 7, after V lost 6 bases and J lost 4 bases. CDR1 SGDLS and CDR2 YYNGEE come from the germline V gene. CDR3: CASNGGSPYEQYF. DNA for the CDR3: TGTGCCAGCAACGGGGGGAGCCCTTACGAGCAGTACTTC. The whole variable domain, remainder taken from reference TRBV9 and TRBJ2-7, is DSGVTQTPKHLITATGQRVTLRCSPRSGDLSVYWYQQSLDQGLQFLIQYYNGEERAKGNILERFSAQQFPDLHSELNLSSLELGDSALYFCASNGGSPYEQYFGPGTRLTVT.

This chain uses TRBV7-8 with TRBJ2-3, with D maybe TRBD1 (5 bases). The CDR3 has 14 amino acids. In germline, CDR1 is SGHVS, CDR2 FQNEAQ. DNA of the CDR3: TGTGCTAGCCGAAGGGGCCTTAGCACAGATACGCAGTATTTT. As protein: CASRRGLSTDTQYF. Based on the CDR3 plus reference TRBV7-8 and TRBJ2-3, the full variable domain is GAGVSQSPRYKVAKRGQDVALRCDPISGHVSLFWYQQALGQGPEFLTYFQNEAQLDKSGLPSDRFFAERPEGSVSTLKIQRTQQEDSAVYLCASRRGLSTDTQYFGPGTRLTVL.

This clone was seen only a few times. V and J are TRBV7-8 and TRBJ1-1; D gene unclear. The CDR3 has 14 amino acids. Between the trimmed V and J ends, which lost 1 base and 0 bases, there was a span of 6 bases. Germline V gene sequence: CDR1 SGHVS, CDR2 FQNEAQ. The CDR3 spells CASSLDQVNTEAFF. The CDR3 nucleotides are TGTGCCAGCAGCTTAGACCAGGTGAACACTGAAGCTTTCTTT. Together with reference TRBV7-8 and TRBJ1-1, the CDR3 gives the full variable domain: GAGVSQSPRYKVAKRGQDVALRCDPISGHVSLFWYQQALGQGPEFLTYFQNEAQLDKSGLPSDRFFAERPEGSVSTLKIQRTQQEDSAVYLCASSLDQVNTEAFFGQGTRLTVV.

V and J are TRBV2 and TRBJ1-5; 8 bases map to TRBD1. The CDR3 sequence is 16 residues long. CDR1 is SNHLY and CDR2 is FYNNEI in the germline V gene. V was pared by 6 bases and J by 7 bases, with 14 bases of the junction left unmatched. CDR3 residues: CASSAYVTGVPQPQHF. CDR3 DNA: TGTGCCAGCAGCGCCTACGTGACAGGGGTACCCCAGCCCCAGCATTTT.

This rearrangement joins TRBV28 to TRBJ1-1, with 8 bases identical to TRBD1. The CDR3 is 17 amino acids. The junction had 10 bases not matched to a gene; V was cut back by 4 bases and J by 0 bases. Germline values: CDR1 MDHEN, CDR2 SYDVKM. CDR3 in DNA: TGTGCCAGCAGTTCCCCGGGACAGGCAAACTTGAACACTGAAGCTTTCTTT. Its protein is CASSSPGQANLNTEAFF.

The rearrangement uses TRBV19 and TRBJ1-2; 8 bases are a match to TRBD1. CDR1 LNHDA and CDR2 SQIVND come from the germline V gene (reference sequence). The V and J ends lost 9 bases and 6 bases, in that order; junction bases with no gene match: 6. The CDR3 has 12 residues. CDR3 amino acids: CASTDRENGYTF. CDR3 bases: TGTGCCAGCACGGACAGGGAGAATGGCTACACCTTC. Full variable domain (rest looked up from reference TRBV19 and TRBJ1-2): DGGITQSPKYLFRKEGQNVTLSCEQNLNHDAMYWYRQDPGQGLRLIYYSQIVNDFQKGDIAEGYSVSREKKESFPLTVTSAQKNPTAFYLCASTDRENGYTFGSGTRLTVV.

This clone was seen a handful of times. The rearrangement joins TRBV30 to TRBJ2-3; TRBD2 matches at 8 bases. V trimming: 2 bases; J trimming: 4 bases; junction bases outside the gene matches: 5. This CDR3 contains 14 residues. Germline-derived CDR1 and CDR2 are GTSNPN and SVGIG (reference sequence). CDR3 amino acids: CAWSLSGGADTQYF. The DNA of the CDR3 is TGTGCCTGGAGTCTAAGCGGGGGCGCAGATACGCAGTATTTT.